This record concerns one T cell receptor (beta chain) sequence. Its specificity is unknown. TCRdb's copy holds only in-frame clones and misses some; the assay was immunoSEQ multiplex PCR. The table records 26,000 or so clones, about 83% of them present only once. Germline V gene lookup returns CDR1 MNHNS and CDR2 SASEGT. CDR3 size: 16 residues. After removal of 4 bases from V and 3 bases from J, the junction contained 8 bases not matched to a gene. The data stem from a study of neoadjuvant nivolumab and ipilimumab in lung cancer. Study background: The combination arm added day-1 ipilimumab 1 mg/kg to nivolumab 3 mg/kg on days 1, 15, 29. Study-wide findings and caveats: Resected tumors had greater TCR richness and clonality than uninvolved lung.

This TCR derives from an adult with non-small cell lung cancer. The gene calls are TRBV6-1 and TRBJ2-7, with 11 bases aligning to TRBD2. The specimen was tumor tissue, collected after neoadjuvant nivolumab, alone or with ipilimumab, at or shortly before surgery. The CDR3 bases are TGTGCCAGCAGTGGACCCGGGACTAGCGGACACTACGAGCAGTACTTC. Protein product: CASSGPGTSGHYEQYF.